This entry lists 6 T cell receptor beta chains sequenced from one sample in a study of Graves' ophthalmopathy and Graves' hyperthyroidism (dated by TCRdb to 2017 to 2018). Sequencing instrument: Illumina HiSeq 2000. TCR beta CDR3 regions were amplified from RNA transcripts for repertoire sequencing. HTBI primers and the Qiagen OneStep RT-PCR kit were used in a first-round RT-PCR, which was followed by a second-round multiplex PCR, size selection and purification. In-frame beta chains were kept once TCRdb had trimmed the public reads at Q25 with fastp and called clones with MiXCR. Each entry is one CDR3 protein sequence, shown with its most common DNA and genes. The sample table holds fewer than 350,000 distinct CDR3 sequences, of which 17% were seen once. The top ten constitute roughly 12% of the sample. Sequencing input: peripheral blood. Source of these receptors: an adult man with Graves' ophthalmopathy.

This clonotype was observed a handful of times. This chain uses TRBV20-1 with TRBJ1-1; D is perhaps TRBD1 (6 bases). Germline V CDR1 and CDR2: DFQATT, SNEGSKA (reference sequence). The CDR3 has 14 amino acids. Trimming took 4 bases from V and 4 from J, leaving 16 bases between them. Here the CDR3 reads CSATTQGRFTEAFF. The CDR3 nucleotides read TGCAGTGCTACAACACAGGGAAGATTCACTGAAGCTTTCTTT.

The chain links TRBV7-9 to TRBJ2-7; 7 nucleotides match TRBD1. V gave up 1 base and J gave up 9 bases; unmatched junction bases: 0. In germline, CDR1 is SEHNR, CDR2 FQNEAQ (reference sequence). The CDR3 loop spans 11 amino acids. The CDR3 reads CASSLDRGQYF. Written as DNA, the CDR3 is TGTGCCAGCAGCTTAGACAGGGGGCAGTACTTC. Full variable domain (remainder filled in from reference TRBV7-9 and TRBJ2-7): DTGVSQNPRHKITKRGQNVTFRCDPISEHNRLYWYRQTLGQGPEFLTYFQNEAQLEKSRLLSDRFSAERPKGSFSTLEIQRTEQGDSAMYLCASSLDRGQYFGPGTRLTVT.

At least ten counts were recorded for this clonotype. The CDR3 loop is CDKHSYARARPEQYF. In nucleotides, the CDR3 is TGTGACAAACACTCTTACGCGCGAGCACGTCCCGAGCAGTACTTC. The genes are TRBV27 and TRBJ2-7; no clear D. CDR3 length equals 15 residues. Germline assignment: CDR1 MNHEY and CDR2 SMNVEV (reference sequence).

Details on this clonotype: This may come from a read error, since a much larger clone is one base off. This CDR3 reads CASSHSKGAEQYF. The CDR3 DNA follows: TGTGCCAGCAGCCACTCAAAGGGAGCCGAGCAGTACTTC. The V and J genes are TRBV14 and TRBJ2-7, with D perhaps matching TRBD2 (5 bases). Trimming pared 3 bases from V and 6 bases from J, leaving 12 bases between. The CDR3 is made up of 13 amino acids. Germline V CDR1 and CDR2: SGHDN, FVKESK.

This clonotype was detected ten times or more. The chain has TRBV7-9 and TRBJ2-5; 7 nucleotides match TRBD2. The germline V gene has CDR1 SEHNR and CDR2 FQNEAQ (reference sequence). J lost 5 bases, V lost 5 bases, and 11 bases had no gene match. This CDR3 is 15 amino acids long. The chain's CDR3 is CASSPLRKRGETQYF. The CDR3 DNA sequence: TGTGCCAGCAGCCCTTTGCGGAAGCGGGGCGAGACCCAGTACTTC.

This clonotype was detected a few times. The chain combines TRBV6-1 with TRBJ1-5; D ambiguous. Between the trimmed V and J ends, which lost 6 bases and 0 bases, there was a span of 12 bases. Germline V lookup: CDR1 MNHNS, CDR2 SASEGT. The CDR3 is 15 amino acids. CDR3 residues: CASRVTGYSNQPQHF. The CDR3 DNA reads as TGTGCCAGCAGGGTGACGGGCTATAGCAATCAGCCCCAGCATTTT.